Listed below are T cell receptor beta chains from one sample, sequenced in a study of human T cells and chemical hapten exposure. In TCRdb, the RACE reads were re-called with MiXCR into one record per CDR3 protein. The sample contains around 45,000 distinct CDR3 sequences, 4.4% of which appear only once. Sequencing input: whole blood. These receptors all come from a human donor in good health. Some clones in this sample may be carry-over from other donors' samples. The CDR3 runs from the conserved cysteine through the conserved F or W. D genes are given only for firm matches. Clone size is not always given. Where it is, it says once, few, many or a class for expanded clones.

>TRBJ1-1|12|TRBV28|.|.
CACSQLSTEAFF
TGTGCCTGCTCGCAGTTGAGCACTGAAGCTTTCTTT
>TRBJ2-6|15|TRBV29-1|.|.
CSVVRGIAGANVLTF
TGCAGCGTTGTTCGTGGGATCGCTGGGGCCAACGTCCTGACTTTC
>TRBJ2-7|13|TRBV20-1|.|many
CSAEDRPAYEQYF
TGCAGTGCCGAAGACAGGCCAGCCTACGAGCAGTACTTC
>TRBJ1-2|14|TRBV20-1|TRBD1|many
CSPPSGGKDYGYTF
TGCAGTCCTCCCTCAGGGGGAAAGGACTATGGCTACACCTTC
>TRBJ2-1|17|TRBV24-1|.|.
CATSDARAASSYNEQFF
TGTGCCACCAGTGACGCCCGAGCGGCCAGCTCCTACAATGAGCAGTTCTTC
>TRBJ2-3|16|TRBV12-3/TRBV12-4|TRBD2|many
CASRRGGGASTDTQYF
TGTGCCAGCAGGCGGGGGGGGGGCGCTTCCACAGATACGCAGTATTTT
>TRBJ1-1|17|TRBV12-3/TRBV12-4|.|.
CASSLSRRGVLNTEAFF
TGTGCCAGCAGTTTGTCAAGGAGGGGCGTTCTGAACACTGAAGCTTTCTTT
>TRBJ2-5|15|TRBV3-1|TRBD1|.
CASSQPGQGQETQYF
TGTGCCAGCAGCCAACCGGGACAGGGGCAAGAGACCCAGTACTTC
>TRBJ2-3|12|TRBV12-3/TRBV12-4|TRBD2|few
CASSPGLEQPYF
TGTGCCAGCAGCCCTGGACTAGAACAACCGTATTTT
>TRBJ2-1|17|TRBV7-3|TRBD2|many
CASSFKVAGEIGDEQFF
TGTGCCAGCAGCTTTAAGGTAGCGGGAGAAATAGGTGATGAGCAGTTCTTC
>TRBJ2-7|21|TRBV28|TRBD2|many
CASSLDRWGSGRQTSSYEQYF
TGTGCCAGCAGTTTAGACAGGTGGGGTAGCGGGAGGCAAACCAGCTCCTACGAGCAGTACTTC
>TRBJ1-3|14|TRBV14|.|few
CASSPQYSGNTIYF
TGTGCCAGCAGCCCACAGTACTCTGGAAACACCATATATTTT
>TRBJ2-3|17|TRBV28|TRBD2|many
CASSLQTSGRALDTQYF
TGTGCCAGCAGTTTACAGACTAGCGGGAGGGCCCTGGATACGCAGTATTTT
>TRBJ2-1|16|TRBV4-2|.|few
CASSQDPAGLYNEQFF
TGTGCCAGCAGCCAAGATCCAGCGGGTCTCTACAATGAGCAGTTCTTC
>TRBJ1-5|14|TRBV28|TRBD1|many
CASRWTGFNQPQHF
TGTGCCAGCAGGTGGACAGGGTTCAATCAGCCCCAGCATTTT
>TRBJ1-2|16|TRBV14|TRBD1|.
CASSYGQGRPNYGYTF
TGTGCCAGCAGCTACGGACAGGGTAGGCCTAACTATGGCTACACCTTC
>TRBJ1-1|12|TRBV29-1|.|many
CSVEAANTEAFF
TGCAGCGTTGAGGCGGCGAACACTGAAGCTTTCTTT
>TRBJ2-3|14|TRBV20-1|.|many
CSARVGRFPDTQYF
TGCAGTGCTAGAGTTGGGCGTTTCCCAGATACGCAGTATTTT
>TRBJ2-5|17|TRBV5-1|TRBD2|many
CASSVGLAGGGTETQYF
TGCGCCAGCAGCGTAGGACTAGCGGGAGGAGGTACGGAGACCCAGTACTTC
>TRBJ2-7|14|TRBV6-6|.|many
CASSYSINPGEQYF
TGTGCCAGCAGTTACTCGATTAACCCGGGAGAGCAGTACTTC
>TRBJ1-2|15|TRBV12-3/TRBV12-4|.|.
CASTLRRQPNYGYTF
TGTGCCAGCACCCTCAGACGACAACCAAACTATGGCTACACCTTC
>TRBJ2-3|13|TRBV13|.|.
CASSFTSRDTQYF
TGTGCCAGCAGCTTCACTAGCAGAGATACGCAGTATTTT
>TRBJ2-1|11|TRBV29-1|.|many
CSVGITAEQFF
TGCAGCGTCGGAATCACTGCTGAGCAGTTCTTC
>TRBJ2-3|14|TRBV28|.|few
CASRLGVITDTQYF
TGTGCCAGCCGACTAGGTGTGATCACAGATACGCAGTATTTT
>TRBJ2-3|14|TRBV2|.|many
CASSGLTNTDTQYF
TGTGCCAGCAGCGGACTGACTAACACAGATACGCAGTATTTT
>TRBJ2-5|13|TRBV29-1|.|many
CSVSGQSQETQYF
TGCAGCGTCAGTGGACAGTCCCAAGAGACCCAGTACTTC
>TRBJ1-1|13|TRBV29-1|.|many
CSVDGTQNTEAFF
TGCAGCGTTGACGGGACGCAGAACACTGAAGCTTTCTTT
>TRBJ2-1|17|TRBV7-3|TRBD2|many
CASSLNVAGGPGDEQFF
TGTGCCAGCAGCCTCAACGTAGCGGGAGGGCCTGGGGATGAGCAGTTCTTC
>TRBJ1-5|15|TRBV20-1|TRBD1|few
CSARGMTGVNQPQHF
TGCAGTGCTAGAGGGATGACAGGGGTCAATCAGCCCCAGCATTTT
>TRBJ2-5|16|TRBV6-5|TRBD2|few
CASSYSGLATQETQYF
TGTGCCAGCAGTTACAGCGGACTAGCGACACAAGAGACCCAGTACTTC
>TRBJ2-5|10|TRBV20-1|.|.
CSALGETQYF
TGCAGTGCTTTAGGGGAGACCCAGTACTTC
>TRBJ2-1|14|TRBV7-9|.|few
CASSLGQKDNEQFF
TGTGCCAGCAGCTTAGGGCAGAAAGACAATGAGCAGTTCTTC
>TRBJ1-5|12|TRBV10-3|.|.
CAIRDPNQPQHF
TGTGCCATCAGGGACCCTAATCAGCCCCAGCATTTT
>TRBJ2-1|17|TRBV7-3|TRBD2|.
CASSSSGTSGSRDEQFF
TGTGCCAGCAGCTCATCCGGGACTAGCGGTTCTAGGGATGAGCAGTTCTTC
>TRBJ1-2|14|TRBV9|TRBD1|many
CASDEFGQGTGYTF
TGTGCCAGCGATGAGTTCGGACAGGGTACGGGCTACACCTTC
>TRBJ2-2|17|TRBV19|.|many
CASSIDPGTSYTGELFF
TGTGCCAGTAGTATAGATCCTGGTACCTCTTACACCGGGGAGCTGTTTTTT
>TRBJ2-7|12|TRBV2|.|few
CASSLKPYEQYF
TGTGCCAGCAGTCTGAAACCCTACGAGCAGTACTTC
>TRBJ2-5|14|TRBV7-8|.|many
CASSLSGWSETQYF
TGTGCCAGCAGCTTATCAGGCTGGTCGGAGACCCAGTACTTC
>TRBJ1-2|15|TRBV11-1|.|many
CASSLGGLANYGYTF
TGTGCCAGCAGCTTGGGGGGCCTAGCTAACTATGGCTACACCTTC